This T cell receptor beta chain came from a study of shared clonotypes between healthy human individuals. On the study more broadly: There were three CD4 naive, three CD4 memory, two CD8 naive and one CD8 memory plates per donor. Study results and caveats: Naive subsets tended to show greater estimated richness than memory subsets.

In the source study's methods: Filtering was not the same, since immunoSEQ gave junction-only sequences without quality scores. Assay: immunoSEQ multiplex PCR; the TCRdb copy retains only in-frame clones and omits some. The V and J calls and clone size were taken over from that table, and D and trimming were inferred from the DNA. Of fewer than 3 million clones in the sample, around 90% are singletons; the top ten hold 0.37%. Germline loops: CDR1 SGHAT, CDR2 FQNNGV. With V trimmed by 5 bases and J by 5 bases, 8 bases remained unmatched. The CDR3 sequence is 15 residues long. As regards this clone: Its cognate antigen is unknown.

The sample was naive CD4+ T cells from PBMCs. The subset: CD45RA+ positively selected. The receptor's source is a young man in good health. Some clones in this sample may be carry-over from other donors' samples. The J gene is TRBJ2-2, the V gene TRBV11-2; 7 bases map to TRBD2. In DNA, the CDR3 is TGTGCCAGCAGCCCCCTGCGGGAGTGGACCGGGGAGCTGTTTTTT. Protein: CASSPLREWTGELFF.